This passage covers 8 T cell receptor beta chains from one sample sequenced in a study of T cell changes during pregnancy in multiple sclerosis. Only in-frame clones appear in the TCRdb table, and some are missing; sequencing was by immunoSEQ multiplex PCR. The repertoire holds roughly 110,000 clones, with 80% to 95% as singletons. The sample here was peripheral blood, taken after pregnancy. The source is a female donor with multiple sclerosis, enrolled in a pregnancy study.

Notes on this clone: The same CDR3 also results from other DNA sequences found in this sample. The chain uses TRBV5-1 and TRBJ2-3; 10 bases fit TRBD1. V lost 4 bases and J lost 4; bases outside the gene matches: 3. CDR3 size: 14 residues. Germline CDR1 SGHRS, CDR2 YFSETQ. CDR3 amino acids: CASSPTGGADTQYF. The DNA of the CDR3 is TGCGCCAGCAGCCCGACAGGGGGCGCAGATACGCAGTATTTT.

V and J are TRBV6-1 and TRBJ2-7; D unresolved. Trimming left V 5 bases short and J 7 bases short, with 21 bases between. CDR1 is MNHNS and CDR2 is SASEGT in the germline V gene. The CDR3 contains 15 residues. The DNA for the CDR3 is TGTGCCAGCAGTTCCAGCCCACATACAGAGACGGAGCAGTACTTC. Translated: CASSSSPHTETEQYF.

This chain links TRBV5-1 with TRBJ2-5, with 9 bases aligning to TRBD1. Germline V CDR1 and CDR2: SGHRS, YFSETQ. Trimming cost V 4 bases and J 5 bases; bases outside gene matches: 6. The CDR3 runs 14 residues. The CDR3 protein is CASSTGQGEETQYF. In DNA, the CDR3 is TGCGCCAGCAGCACGGGACAGGGAGAGGAGACCCAGTACTTC. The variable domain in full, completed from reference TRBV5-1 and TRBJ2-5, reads KAGVTQTPRYLIKTRGQQVTLSCSPISGHRSVSWYQQTPGQGLQFLFEYFSETQRNKGNFPGRFSGRQFSNSRSEMNVSTLELGDSALYLCASSTGQGEETQYFGPGTRLLVL.

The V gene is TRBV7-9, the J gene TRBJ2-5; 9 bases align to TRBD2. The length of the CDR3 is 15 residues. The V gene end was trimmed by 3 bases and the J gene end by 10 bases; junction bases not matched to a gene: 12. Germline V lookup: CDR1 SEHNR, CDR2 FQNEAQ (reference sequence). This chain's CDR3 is CASSFPTSGQTSQYF. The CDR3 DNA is TGTGCCAGCAGCTTCCCGACTAGCGGACAGACGAGCCAGTACTTC.

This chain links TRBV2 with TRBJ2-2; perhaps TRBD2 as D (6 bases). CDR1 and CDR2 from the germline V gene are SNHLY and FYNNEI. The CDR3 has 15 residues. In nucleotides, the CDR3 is TGTGCAGCCACCGGGACTGGGGGTTTGAGGGGGGAGCTGTTTTTT. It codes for CAATGTGGLRGELFF.

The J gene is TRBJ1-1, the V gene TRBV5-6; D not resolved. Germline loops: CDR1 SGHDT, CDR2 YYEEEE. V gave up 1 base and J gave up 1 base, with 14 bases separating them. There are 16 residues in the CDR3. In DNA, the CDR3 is TGTGCCAGCAGCTTGCGGCCGGGATCGGGGAACACTGAAGCTTTCTTT. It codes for CASSLRPGSGNTEAFF.

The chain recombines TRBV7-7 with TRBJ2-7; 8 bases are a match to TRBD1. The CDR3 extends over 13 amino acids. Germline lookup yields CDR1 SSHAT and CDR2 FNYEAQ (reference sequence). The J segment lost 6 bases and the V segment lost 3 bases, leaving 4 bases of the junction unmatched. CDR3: CASSLDREAEQYF. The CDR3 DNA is TGTGCCAGCAGCTTGGACAGGGAGGCCGAGCAGTACTTC.

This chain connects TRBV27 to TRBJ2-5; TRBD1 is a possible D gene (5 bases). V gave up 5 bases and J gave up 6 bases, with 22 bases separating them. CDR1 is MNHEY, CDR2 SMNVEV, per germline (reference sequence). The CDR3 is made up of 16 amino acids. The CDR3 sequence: CASSPGPPTGRKTQYF. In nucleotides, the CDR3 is TGTGCCAGCAGTCCAGGGCCCCCGACGGGTCGGAAGACCCAGTACTTC.